Listed below are T cell receptor beta chains from one sample, sequenced in a study of shared clonotypes between healthy human individuals. The method was immunoSEQ multiplex PCR; TCRdb's version includes in-frame clones alone and lacks a portion of them. This sample has 660,000 or so clones, with approximately 96% found just once. The material sequenced was naive CD8+ T cells sorted from blood. All receptors come from a woman under 40 in good health. CDR3s include the opening cysteine and the closing phenylalanine or tryptophan. D genes are given only for firm matches. Size is stated for part of the rows, as once, few or many counts, or as a class when the clone is expanded.

CDR3nt: TGTGCCAGCAGTTATAAACGCCTCAACTATGGCTACACCTTC
CDR3aa: CASSYKRLNYGYTF
v_gene: TRBV6-5
abundance: NA
d_gene: NA
j_gene: TRBJ1-2

CDR3nt: TGTGCCAGCAGTGAAGCGGAGCGGGAGGGCCGAGATACGCAGTATTTT
CDR3aa: CASSEAEREGRDTQYF
v_gene: TRBV2
abundance: NA
d_gene: TRBD2
j_gene: TRBJ2-3

CDR3nt: TGTGCCAGCAGTTTATCTGGGACAGGGATGTTTCAGCCCCAGCATTTT
CDR3aa: CASSLSGTGMFQPQHF
v_gene: TRBV27
abundance: NA
d_gene: TRBD1
j_gene: TRBJ1-5

CDR3nt: TGCAGCGTTCAGTATCCGGGGATGAACACTGAAGCTTTCTTT
CDR3aa: CSVQYPGMNTEAFF
v_gene: TRBV29-1
abundance: NA
d_gene: NA
j_gene: TRBJ1-1

CDR3nt: TGTGCCAGCACCCAAAAGAGGGACTATGGCTACACCTTC
CDR3aa: CASTQKRDYGYTF
v_gene: TRBV5-4
abundance: NA
d_gene: NA
j_gene: TRBJ1-2

CDR3nt: TGTGCCAGCAGTTTATCTCTAGACCCCCGCCTGACTGAAGCTTTCTTT
CDR3aa: CASSLSLDPRLTEAFF
v_gene: TRBV28
abundance: NA
d_gene: NA
j_gene: TRBJ1-1

CDR3nt: TGCAGCGTTGAAGAGGGACAAGAGTCCTATGGCTACACCTTC
CDR3aa: CSVEEGQESYGYTF
v_gene: TRBV29-1
abundance: NA
d_gene: NA
j_gene: TRBJ1-2

CDR3nt: TGTGCCAGCAGTTTCTACAGAACCCACGAGCAGTACTTC
CDR3aa: CASSFYRTHEQYF
v_gene: TRBV27
abundance: NA
d_gene: NA
j_gene: TRBJ2-7

CDR3nt: TGTGCCAGCAGTGAAGGCCCGGGACTATATAACAATGAGCAGTTCTTC
CDR3aa: CASSEGPGLYNNEQFF
v_gene: TRBV2
abundance: once
d_gene: TRBD2
j_gene: TRBJ2-1

CDR3nt: TGTGCCAGCATCCACCCAGGAGGAGACTACGAGCAGTACTTC
CDR3aa: CASIHPGGDYEQYF
v_gene: TRBV28
abundance: NA
d_gene: NA
j_gene: TRBJ2-7

CDR3nt: TGTGCCAGCAGTCCCCTAGCGGAGTCCTACGAGCAGTACTTC
CDR3aa: CASSPLAESYEQYF
v_gene: TRBV28
abundance: NA
d_gene: TRBD2
j_gene: TRBJ2-7

CDR3nt: TGTGCCATCAGTCAAATACAGGGGACCTCTGGAAATGAGCAGTTCTTC
CDR3aa: CAISQIQGTSGNEQFF
v_gene: TRBV10-3
abundance: NA
d_gene: TRBD1
j_gene: TRBJ2-1

CDR3nt: TGCGCCAGCAGCCACATTCAAGGGGTCTTC
CDR3aa: CASSHIQGVF
v_gene: TRBV4-1
abundance: NA
d_gene: NA
j_gene: TRBJ2-1

CDR3nt: TGTGCCAGCAGCTTAACAGTCTTAGAGACCCAGTACTTC
CDR3aa: CASSLTVLETQYF
v_gene: TRBV5-8
abundance: NA
d_gene: NA
j_gene: TRBJ2-5

CDR3nt: TGTGCCAGCAGCTTCAGTGGGGGGCCTGAAGCTTTCTTT
CDR3aa: CASSFSGGPEAFF
v_gene: TRBV9
abundance: NA
d_gene: NA
j_gene: TRBJ1-1

CDR3nt: TGTGCCACCGGGGGGGCTAGGTGGGACGAGCAGTACTTC
CDR3aa: CATGGARWDEQYF
v_gene: TRBV6-6
abundance: once
d_gene: TRBD2
j_gene: TRBJ2-7

CDR3nt: TGTGCCAGCAGCTTTAATCGTGGACGAAGCAATCAGCCCCAGCATTTT
CDR3aa: CASSFNRGRSNQPQHF
v_gene: TRBV12-1
abundance: NA
d_gene: NA
j_gene: TRBJ1-5

CDR3nt: TGTGCCAGCAGTTTATTGAATATGGGCACCGGGGAGCTGTTTTTT
CDR3aa: CASSLLNMGTGELFF
v_gene: TRBV27
abundance: NA
d_gene: NA
j_gene: TRBJ2-2

CDR3nt: TGTGCCAGCAGCTTAATCCAGGGGGCAGGTGATACGCAGTATTTT
CDR3aa: CASSLIQGAGDTQYF
v_gene: TRBV7-9
abundance: NA
d_gene: TRBD1
j_gene: TRBJ2-3

CDR3nt: TGTGCCAGCAGCGTGGGCACGGGCTACGAGCAGTACTTC
CDR3aa: CASSVGTGYEQYF
v_gene: TRBV7-9
abundance: NA
d_gene: NA
j_gene: TRBJ2-7

CDR3nt: TGTGCCAGCAGTGTGCTAGCGGGGGCAAACATTCAGTACTTC
CDR3aa: CASSVLAGANIQYF
v_gene: TRBV27
abundance: NA
d_gene: TRBD2
j_gene: TRBJ2-4

CDR3nt: TGTGCCAGCACCCCCGCGGGAGGGCCTCACAATGAGCAGTTCTTC
CDR3aa: CASTPAGGPHNEQFF
v_gene: TRBV27
abundance: NA
d_gene: TRBD2
j_gene: TRBJ2-1

CDR3nt: TGTGCCAGCAAAAGGCAGGGGGACCACGAGCAGTACTTC
CDR3aa: CASKRQGDHEQYF
v_gene: TRBV7-9
abundance: NA
d_gene: TRBD1
j_gene: TRBJ2-7

CDR3nt: TGTGCCAGCAGACCCGGGACTAGCTACGAGCAGTACTTC
CDR3aa: CASRPGTSYEQYF
v_gene: TRBV27
abundance: NA
d_gene: TRBD2
j_gene: TRBJ2-7

CDR3nt: TGTGCCAGCAGCCCGGGACAGGGGGCGCCTGAGCAGTTCTTC
CDR3aa: CASSPGQGAPEQFF
v_gene: TRBV2
abundance: NA
d_gene: TRBD1
j_gene: TRBJ2-1

CDR3nt: TGTGCCAGCAGCTTAGCCGCTAGCGGGAGGGGAAATGAGCAGTTCTTC
CDR3aa: CASSLAASGRGNEQFF
v_gene: TRBV11-2
abundance: NA
d_gene: TRBD2
j_gene: TRBJ2-1

CDR3nt: TGTGCCAGCAGCTGGGGGGCAGGGGAAGCTTTCTTT
CDR3aa: CASSWGAGEAFF
v_gene: TRBV5-4
abundance: NA
d_gene: NA
j_gene: TRBJ1-1

CDR3nt: TGTGCCAGCAGCGTAGACCCAGGGGTTGGCTACACCTTC
CDR3aa: CASSVDPGVGYTF
v_gene: TRBV9
abundance: NA
d_gene: NA
j_gene: TRBJ1-2

CDR3nt: TGCAGCGTTGAGGGCGGGAGGGCCTCCAGTGAGCAGTTCTTC
CDR3aa: CSVEGGRASSEQFF
v_gene: TRBV29-1
abundance: NA
d_gene: TRBD2
j_gene: TRBJ2-1

CDR3nt: TGTGCCAGCAGTTTCCTAGGTTATGAGACCCAGTACTTC
CDR3aa: CASSFLGYETQYF
v_gene: TRBV28
abundance: NA
d_gene: NA
j_gene: TRBJ2-5

CDR3nt: TGTGCCAGTAGTATAGAGCCTAGCGGGAGCGAGCAGTACTTC
CDR3aa: CASSIEPSGSEQYF
v_gene: TRBV19
abundance: NA
d_gene: TRBD2
j_gene: TRBJ2-7

CDR3nt: TGTGCCAGCAGTGAATCGGCGTCAACTAATGAAAAACTGTTTTTT
CDR3aa: CASSESASTNEKLFF
v_gene: TRBV2
abundance: NA
d_gene: NA
j_gene: TRBJ1-4

CDR3nt: TGCGCCAGCAGCCAAGATCTGCCTCAGGGAGGTTCACCCCTCCACTTT
CDR3aa: CASSQDLPQGGSPLHF
v_gene: TRBV4-1
abundance: NA
d_gene: NA
j_gene: TRBJ1-6

CDR3nt: TGTGCCAGCAGTTTATTGGGCGAGCAGTACTTC
CDR3aa: CASSLLGEQYF
v_gene: TRBV27
abundance: NA
d_gene: NA
j_gene: TRBJ2-7

CDR3nt: TGCGCCAGCAGCCAATTGGTCGGGGTATTCCTCTATGGCTACACCTTC
CDR3aa: CASSQLVGVFLYGYTF
v_gene: TRBV4-1
abundance: NA
d_gene: NA
j_gene: TRBJ1-2

CDR3nt: TGCGCCAGCAGCCAAGGGACAGGGGCGTACAATGAGCAGTTCTTC
CDR3aa: CASSQGTGAYNEQFF
v_gene: TRBV4-1
abundance: NA
d_gene: TRBD1
j_gene: TRBJ2-1

CDR3nt: TGTGCCAGCATTCGGACTAGCGGGAGGGCCGAAGCCAAAAACATTCAGTACTTC
CDR3aa: CASIRTSGRAEAKNIQYF
v_gene: TRBV2
abundance: NA
d_gene: TRBD2
j_gene: TRBJ2-4

CDR3nt: TGTGCCAGCAGTTTGGGGACTAACACTGAAGCTTTCTTT
CDR3aa: CASSLGTNTEAFF
v_gene: TRBV28
abundance: once
d_gene: NA
j_gene: TRBJ1-1

CDR3nt: TGCGCCAGCAGCTATAGGGGGAACACTGAAGCTTTCTTT
CDR3aa: CASSYRGNTEAFF
v_gene: TRBV5-1
abundance: NA
d_gene: NA
j_gene: TRBJ1-1

CDR3nt: TGCGCCAGCAGCGTGGACAGGTTAAACACTGAAGCTTTCTTT
CDR3aa: CASSVDRLNTEAFF
v_gene: TRBV5-1
abundance: NA
d_gene: TRBD1
j_gene: TRBJ1-1

CDR3nt: TGCAGTGCTAGAGATCACGAGCAGTACTTC
CDR3aa: CSARDHEQYF
v_gene: TRBV20-1
abundance: NA
d_gene: NA
j_gene: TRBJ2-7

CDR3nt: TGTGCCAGCAGTTTGGGGACTAGCGTCACAGATACGCAGTATTTT
CDR3aa: CASSLGTSVTDTQYF
v_gene: TRBV28
abundance: NA
d_gene: TRBD2
j_gene: TRBJ2-3

CDR3nt: TGTGCCAGCAGTTCCCGAGGACTAGCGGATAAATACGAGCAGTACTTC
CDR3aa: CASSSRGLADKYEQYF
v_gene: TRBV2
abundance: NA
d_gene: TRBD2
j_gene: TRBJ2-7

CDR3nt: TGTGCCAGCAGTTTATCGCTGGGTTCTGGCTACACCTTC
CDR3aa: CASSLSLGSGYTF
v_gene: TRBV27
abundance: NA
d_gene: NA
j_gene: TRBJ1-2

CDR3nt: TGTGCCAGCAGTGAAGGGACTAGCGGAGGTTTCGCTTTTGACGAGCAGTACTTC
CDR3aa: CASSEGTSGGFAFDEQYF
v_gene: TRBV28
abundance: NA
d_gene: TRBD2
j_gene: TRBJ2-7

CDR3nt: TGTGCCAGCAGTTTGCGACAAGCCGTTGGGTACAATGAGCAGTTCTTC
CDR3aa: CASSLRQAVGYNEQFF
v_gene: TRBV2
abundance: NA
d_gene: NA
j_gene: TRBJ2-1

CDR3nt: TGTGCCAGCAGTGAAAACGGCGAGGGCTACGAGCAGTACTTC
CDR3aa: CASSENGEGYEQYF
v_gene: TRBV25-1
abundance: NA
d_gene: NA
j_gene: TRBJ2-7

CDR3nt: TGTGCCAGCAGCTTCGGGAGCCTCTCCTACGAGCAGTACTTC
CDR3aa: CASSFGSLSYEQYF
v_gene: TRBV11-2
abundance: NA
d_gene: NA
j_gene: TRBJ2-7

CDR3nt: TGTGCCAGCACTGAGAGGGCGGCTAATGAAAAACTGTTTTTT
CDR3aa: CASTERAANEKLFF
v_gene: TRBV6-1
abundance: NA
d_gene: NA
j_gene: TRBJ1-4

CDR3nt: TGTGCCAGCACCTCGGGCGGGGGGCCCGGAGAGACCCAGTACTTC
CDR3aa: CASTSGGGPGETQYF
v_gene: TRBV9
abundance: NA
d_gene: TRBD2
j_gene: TRBJ2-5

CDR3nt: TGTGCCAGCAGCCGCTGGGACAGGGGAGGCAATGAGCAGTTCTTC
CDR3aa: CASSRWDRGGNEQFF
v_gene: TRBV7-9
abundance: NA
d_gene: TRBD1
j_gene: TRBJ2-1

CDR3nt: TGTGCCAGCAGCTTAGTCTACGGGGTGCTAGCCAAAAACATTCAGTACTTC
CDR3aa: CASSLVYGVLAKNIQYF
v_gene: TRBV11-2
abundance: few
d_gene: NA
j_gene: TRBJ2-4